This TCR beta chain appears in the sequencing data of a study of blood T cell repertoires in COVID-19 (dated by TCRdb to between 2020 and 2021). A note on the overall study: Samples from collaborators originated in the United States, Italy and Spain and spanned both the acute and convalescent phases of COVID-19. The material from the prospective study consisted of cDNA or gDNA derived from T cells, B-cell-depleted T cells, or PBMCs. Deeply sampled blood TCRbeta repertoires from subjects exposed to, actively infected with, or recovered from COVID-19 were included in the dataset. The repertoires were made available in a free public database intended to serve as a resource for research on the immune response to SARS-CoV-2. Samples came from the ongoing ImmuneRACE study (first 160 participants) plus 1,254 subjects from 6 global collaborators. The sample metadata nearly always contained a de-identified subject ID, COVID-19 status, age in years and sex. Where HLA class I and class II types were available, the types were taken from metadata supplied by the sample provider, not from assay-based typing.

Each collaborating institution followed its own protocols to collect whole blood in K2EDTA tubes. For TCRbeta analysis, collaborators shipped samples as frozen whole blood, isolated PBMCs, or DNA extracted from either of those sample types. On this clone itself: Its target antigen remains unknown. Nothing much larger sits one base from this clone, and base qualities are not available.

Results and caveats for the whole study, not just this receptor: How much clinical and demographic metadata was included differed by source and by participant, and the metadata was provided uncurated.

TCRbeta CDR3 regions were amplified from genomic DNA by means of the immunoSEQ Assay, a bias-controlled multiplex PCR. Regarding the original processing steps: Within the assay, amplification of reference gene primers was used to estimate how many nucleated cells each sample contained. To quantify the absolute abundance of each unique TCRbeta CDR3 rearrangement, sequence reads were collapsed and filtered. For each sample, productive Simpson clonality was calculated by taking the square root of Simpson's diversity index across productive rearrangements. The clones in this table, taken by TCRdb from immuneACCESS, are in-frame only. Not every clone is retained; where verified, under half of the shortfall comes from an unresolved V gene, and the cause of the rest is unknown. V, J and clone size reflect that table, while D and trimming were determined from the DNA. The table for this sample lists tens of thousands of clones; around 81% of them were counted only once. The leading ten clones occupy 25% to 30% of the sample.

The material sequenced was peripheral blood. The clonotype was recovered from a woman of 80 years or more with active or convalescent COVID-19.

The nucleotides read TGTGCCAGCAGCCAGGTGGGGGCCGGTAATGAGCAGTTCTTC. Its protein is CASSQVGAGNEQFF. The rearrangement combines TRBV6-6 with TRBJ2-1; TRBD1 might be the D gene, on 6 matching bases. The trim is 6 bases for V and 7 bases for J, with a gap of 16 bases between the germline ends. The CDR3 starts with the cysteine, ends with the phenylalanine, and has 14 residues. Only the CDR3 region is kept as DNA, spanning 42 bases read in frame from base 1. CDR1 and CDR2 were assigned from the germline V gene (reference sequence) as MNHNY and SVGAGI.